This T cell receptor beta chain emerged from a study of blood T cell repertoires in COVID-19. The assay was immunoSEQ multiplex PCR, and TCRdb's table has in-frame clones only and misses some. The table has 250,000 to 350,000 clones, 70% to 90% seen once. Germline V gene lookup returns CDR1 LNHDA and CDR2 SQIVND (reference sequence). Trimming left V 6 bases short and J 6 bases short, with 17 bases between. The CDR3 runs to 15 residues. Participants were aged roughly 18 to 89 years from approximately 25 US areas. The chain links TRBV19 to TRBJ2-2; perhaps TRBD2 as D (5 bases). The sequence derives from a woman aged 30 to 39 who had recovered from COVID-19. The sequenced sample consisted of PBMCs or T cells enriched from blood (not recorded which). The CDR3 DNA is TGTGCCAGTAGGCGGCCGAGCACTAGTTCCGGGGAGCTGTTTTTT. It yields the protein CASRRPSTSSGELFF. The entire variable domain, with the rest obtained from reference TRBV19 and TRBJ2-2, is as follows: DGGITQSPKYLFRKEGQNVTLSCEQNLNHDAMYWYRQDPGQGLRLIYYSQIVNDFQKGDIAEGYSVSREKKESFPLTVTSAQKNPTAFYLCASRRPSTSSGELFFGEGSRLTVL.